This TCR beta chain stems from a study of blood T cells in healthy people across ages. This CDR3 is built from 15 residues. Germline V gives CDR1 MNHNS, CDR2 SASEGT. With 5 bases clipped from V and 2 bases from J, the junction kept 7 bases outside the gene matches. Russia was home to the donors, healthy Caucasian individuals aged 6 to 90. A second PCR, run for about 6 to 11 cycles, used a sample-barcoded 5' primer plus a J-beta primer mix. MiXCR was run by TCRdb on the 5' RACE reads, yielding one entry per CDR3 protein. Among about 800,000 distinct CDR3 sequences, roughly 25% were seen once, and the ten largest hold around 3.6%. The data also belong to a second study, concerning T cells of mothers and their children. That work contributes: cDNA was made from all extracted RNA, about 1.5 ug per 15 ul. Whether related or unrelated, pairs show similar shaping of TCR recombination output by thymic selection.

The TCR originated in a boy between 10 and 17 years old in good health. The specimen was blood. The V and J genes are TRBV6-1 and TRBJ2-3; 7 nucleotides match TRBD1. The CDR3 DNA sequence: TGTGCCAGCAGTACTGACAGGGTAAACACAGATACGCAGTATTTT. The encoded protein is CASSTDRVNTDTQYF.